The rows below give T cell receptor beta chains drawn from one sample of a study of neurological immune-mediated disorders. TCRdb independently ran MiXCR on the 5' RACE reads; one entry per CDR3 protein. This table holds around 44,000 distinct CDR3 sequences, about 14% found once. The sequenced material came from CD4+ T cells from blood. Every receptor here comes from a woman aged 55-70 years with HTLV-1-associated myelopathy (HAM/TSP). The conserved cysteine and the conserved F or W are not part of the CDR3 here.

V gene	J gene	CDR3 protein
TRBV9	TRBJ1-1	ASSTRGQGSRRNTEAF
TRBV20-1	TRBJ2-7	SARDEDEQY
TRBV5-1	TRBJ2-1	ASSSGTPYGLYNEQF
TRBV29-1	TRBJ2-7	SVIPAVDRSYEQY
TRBV13	TRBJ1-1	ASSFYTSPNTEAF
TRBV30	TRBJ2-7	AWSVRGDSYEQY
TRBV5-1	TRBJ2-7	ASSLTAGSDEQY
TRBV12-3/TRBV12-4	TRBJ2-1	ASSWTGRRF
TRBV7-8	TRBJ2-4	ASSSDLGNIQY
TRBV4-1	TRBJ1-5	ASSRTRNQPQH
TRBV5-1	TRBJ1-1	ASSLVGEAAEAF
TRBV28	TRBJ2-6	ASSTQGSGANVLT
TRBV5-1	TRBJ2-3	ASRPYPGTDTQY
TRBV10-3	TRBJ2-1	AISRPPNREGGSYNEQF
TRBV10-3	TRBJ2-5	AISEFQETQY
TRBV12-3/TRBV12-4	TRBJ1-2	ASSFRSYGYT
TRBV12-3/TRBV12-4	TRBJ2-1	ASTNGGSQQF
TRBV5-1	TRBJ2-7	ASSSRSAMGFGEQY
TRBV6-5	TRBJ1-2	ASTQTSGGGYT
TRBV18	TRBJ2-6	ASSPTSGGSSGANVLT
TRBV5-1	TRBJ2-3	ASRDTRRDTQY
TRBV6-5	TRBJ1-1	ASSYWSTEAF
TRBV30	TRBJ1-3	AWDRGSGNTIY
TRBV20-1	TRBJ2-5	SASRGDGTQY